This TCR beta chain is from a study of blood T cell repertoires in COVID-19 (dated by TCRdb to the early 2020s). Looking at the study overall: The collaborator samples originated in the United States, Italy and Spain and spanned the acute and convalescent phases of COVID-19. The material from the prospective study consisted of cDNA or gDNA derived from T cells, B-cell-depleted T cells, or PBMCs. The dataset comprised deeply sampled blood TCRbeta repertoires from subjects exposed to, actively infected with, or recovered from COVID-19. The repertoires were made available in a free public database intended to serve as a resource for research on the immune response to SARS-CoV-2. Samples came from the ongoing ImmuneRACE study (first 160 participants) plus 1,254 subjects from 6 global collaborators. The sample metadata nearly always contained a de-identified subject ID, COVID-19 status, age in years and sex. HLA class I and class II types, where available, came from metadata supplied by the sample provider rather than from assay-based typing.

The collaborating institutions used their own protocols to collect whole blood in K2EDTA tubes. For TCRbeta analysis, collaborators shipped samples in one of three forms: frozen whole blood, isolated PBMCs, or DNA extracted from either of those sample types. TCRbeta CDR3 regions were amplified from genomic DNA using the immunoSEQ Assay, a bias-controlled multiplex PCR. The study's own analysis went as follows. Nucleated cell counts per sample were estimated from amplification of reference gene primers within the assay. To quantify the absolute abundance of each unique TCRbeta CDR3 rearrangement, sequence reads were collapsed and filtered. For each sample, productive Simpson clonality was calculated as the square root of Simpson's diversity index over productive rearrangements. TCRdb re-hosts the immuneACCESS table, in-frame sequences only. Its copies lack some clones; in the studies checked, an unresolved V gene accounts for under half of them, and the cause for the rest is not known. The V and J calls and clone size were taken over from that table, and D and trimming were inferred from the DNA. The sample data list hundreds of thousands of clones, and 82% of these were observed just once. Of the sample, more than 4.5% falls within the top ten clones.

A note on this clone: Its antigen specificity is not known. No much larger clone exists at a distance of one base, and base qualities are not known.

From its cysteine to its phenylalanine, the CDR3 spans 15 amino acids. Only CDR3 DNA is held: 45 bases, read in frame from base 1. V is clipped by 4 bases and J by 3 bases, and the sequence between their germline boundaries is 13 bases long. Taken from the germline V gene (reference sequence), the CDR1 and CDR2 loops are LGHDT and YNNKEL. What the study reported, not specific to this receptor: The amount of clinical and demographic metadata varied by source and participant and was provided uncurated.

The sequence was collected from an elderly woman with active or convalescent COVID-19. Recombination joined TRBV3-1 (or the pseudogene TRBV3-2) with TRBJ2-1; D gene: possibly TRBD2, on 5 matching bases. The material sequenced was peripheral blood. The nucleotide sequence reads TGTGCCAGCAGCCCCCGTGGTAGCGACTACAATGAGCAGTTCTTC. This encodes CASSPRGSDYNEQFF.